This T cell receptor (beta chain) appears in the sequencing data of a study of blood T cell repertoires in COVID-19. Study as a whole: Samples taken during acute and convalescent COVID-19 were collected in the United States, Italy and Spain. PBMCs, B-cell-depleted T cells, or T cells were the source of the cDNA or gDNA that made up the material.

This CDR3 comprises 16 residues. Germline CDR1 and CDR2: LNHDA and SQIVND (reference sequence). The junction had 7 bases not matched to a gene; V was cut back by 1 base and J by 5 bases. In the original analysis: Amplification of reference gene primers was used by the study to estimate nucleated cell counts. Assay: immunoSEQ multiplex PCR; the TCRdb copy retains only in-frame clones and omits some. The V and J calls and clone size come from that table; D and trimming were worked out from the DNA. The table shows about 190,000 clones, with less than 80% occurring only once. The chain uses TRBV19 and TRBJ2-1; 8 bases align to TRBD1. Sequencing used peripheral blood. This TCR came from a man in his fifties who had recovered from COVID-19. The CDR3 loop reads CASSIVGQGTHNEQFF. CDR3 nucleotides: TGTGCCAGTAGTATAGTTGGACAGGGCACACACAATGAGCAGTTCTTC.